The rows below give T cell receptor beta chains drawn from one sample of a study of blood T cells in healthy people across ages. TCRdb analysed the 5' RACE reads with MiXCR anew, one entry per CDR3 protein. There are 1.8 million or so distinct CDR3 sequences in the sample; around 42% occur only once, and 20% to 25% lies in the top ten. Sequenced: blood. The origin of the receptors is a human donor in good health. The CDR3 runs from the conserved cysteine through the conserved F or W. Fields, in order: V gene, clone size, D gene, J gene, CDR3 length, CDR3 DNA, CDR3 protein. D genes are given only for firm matches. Clone sizes are given selectively: once, few, many, or a class where the clone is expanded.

>TRBV2|few|-|TRBJ2-5|14
TGTGCCAGCAGGAGAACAGCCATCCAAGAGACCCAGTACTTC
CASRRTAIQETQYF
>TRBV9|-|-|TRBJ1-2|12
TGTGCCAGCAGCCCCCAAGGGCATGGCTACACCTTC
CASSPQGHGYTF
>TRBV10-3|-|TRBD2|TRBJ2-3|18
TGTGCCATCACCAGGATGGTAGCGGGGGGTGGGGCCACAGATACGCAGTATTTT
CAITRMVAGGGATDTQYF
>TRBV19|-|-|TRBJ1-1|13
TGTGCCAGTAGTATGGATGGTAGTACTGAAGCTTTCTTT
CASSMDGSTEAFF
>TRBV7-2|few|-|TRBJ2-5|16
TGTGCCAGCAGCTCAAAATGGCTAGCAGGTGGAGAGACCCAGTACTTC
CASSSKWLAGGETQYF
>TRBV4-3|-|-|TRBJ1-6|15
TGCGCCAGCAGCCAAGTCGAGGCGCCAAATTCACCCCTCCACTTT
CASSQVEAPNSPLHF
>TRBV29-1|many|-|TRBJ2-7|14
TGCAGCGTTGCGGCAGGGGGGGACTCCTACGAGCAGTACTTC
CSVAAGGDSYEQYF
>TRBV15|many|TRBD2|TRBJ2-1|15
TGTGCCACCAACGCGGGGGGGAGCTCCTACAATGAGCAGTTCTTC
CATNAGGSSYNEQFF
>TRBV4-1|few|-|TRBJ1-2|13
TGCGCCAGCAGCTCTCGGGGGGACTATGGCTACACCTTC
CASSSRGDYGYTF
>TRBV24-1|few|-|TRBJ2-5|11
TGTGCCACCAGTGACGACAGAGGGTCGTACTTC
CATSDDRGSYF
>TRBV28|-|-|TRBJ1-2|15
TGTGCCAGCAGTACCCGTCCGGAGCCGCTTGATGGCTACACCTTC
CASSTRPEPLDGYTF
>TRBV6-5|-|TRBD1|TRBJ1-2|14
TGTGCCAGCAGGGACAGGGGGCATTCGGCGGGCTACACCTTC
CASRDRGHSAGYTF
>TRBV2|many|-|TRBJ2-2|13
TGTGCCAGCATGGGGCTCACCACCGGGGAGCTGTTTTTT
CASMGLTTGELFF
>TRBV3-1|-|-|TRBJ1-1|13
TGTGCCAGCAGCCAGAGAAGACAGGCTGAAGCTTTCTTT
CASSQRRQAEAFF
>TRBV7-9|-|-|TRBJ2-7|15
TGTGCCAGCAGCTTACAGGGGTCGGTTATCTACGAGCAGTACTTC
CASSLQGSVIYEQYF
>TRBV28|-|-|TRBJ2-7|15
TGTGCCAGCAGTTTTGAGACAACCCTATCCTACGAGCAGTACTTC
CASSFETTLSYEQYF
>TRBV12-3/TRBV12-4|-|-|TRBJ2-5|15
TGTGCCAGCAGTTTCGTTGGCGGGGAACAAGAGACCCAGTACTTC
CASSFVGGEQETQYF
>TRBV6-2/TRBV6-3|few|-|TRBJ2-7|14
TGTGCCAGCAGTCCAGGACTGGAGACCTACGAGCAGTACTTC
CASSPGLETYEQYF
>TRBV10-3|few|TRBD1|TRBJ1-1|16
TGTGCCATCAGTGATTTCGGGGACAGGGGGAGCACTGAAGCTTTCTTT
CAISDFGDRGSTEAFF
>TRBV7-3|few|-|TRBJ1-1|11
TGTGCCGCCTGGGGCCTAATTGAAGCTTTCTTT
CAAWGLIEAFF
>TRBV12-3/TRBV12-4|-|-|TRBJ2-7|13
TGTGCCAGCAGTGGGAGAGAAGTCTACGAGCAGTACTTC
CASSGREVYEQYF
>TRBV20-1|-|-|TRBJ1-1|13
TGCAGTCCAAGGGAACCCCTGAACACTGAAGCTTTCTTT
CSPREPLNTEAFF
>TRBV7-2|few|-|TRBJ2-1|15
TGTGCCAGCAGCCGCAGGGGGGGATCCTACAATGAGCAGTTCTTC
CASSRRGGSYNEQFF
>TRBV6-2/TRBV6-3|-|TRBD2|TRBJ2-3|15
TGTGCCAGCAGTTCCGCGGGGGGGGCGATAGATACGCAGTATTTT
CASSSAGGAIDTQYF
>TRBV29-1|few|-|TRBJ2-5|14
TGCAGCGTTGAATGGGGCCCGATACAAGAGACCCAGTACTTC
CSVEWGPIQETQYF
>TRBV5-1|few|-|TRBJ2-2|16
TGCGCCAGCAGCTTGGGAGGGGTCGCGAACACCGGGGAGCTGTTTTTT
CASSLGGVANTGELFF
>TRBV5-1|few|-|TRBJ1-5|15
TGCGCCAGCAGCTTGATCCCCGGATCCGACCAGCCCCAGCATTTT
CASSLIPGSDQPQHF
>TRBV5-6|-|TRBD1|TRBJ2-7|13
TGTGCCGGCAGCTCACAGGGGTACTACGGGCAGTACTTC
CAGSSQGYYGQYF
>TRBV29-1|-|TRBD2|TRBJ2-2|14
TGCAGCGTTGATCTAGCGGGGGACACCGGGGAGCTGTTTTTT
CSVDLAGDTGELFF
>TRBV7-2|many|TRBD1|TRBJ2-7|13
TGTGCCAGCAGAGCGACAGGGAGATACGAGCAGTACTTC
CASRATGRYEQYF
>TRBV29-1|-|-|TRBJ2-7|15
TGCAGCGTTGAAGGACTCCAGGAGCGACCCTACGAGCAGTACTTC
CSVEGLQERPYEQYF
>TRBV20-1|-|-|TRBJ1-1|11
TGCAGTGAAAAGGGGGTCACTGAAGCTTTCTTT
CSEKGVTEAFF
>TRBV7-2|few|-|TRBJ2-1|14
TGTGCCAGCAGCGCGACCTTCGCGTCCAATGAGCAGTTCTTC
CASSATFASNEQFF
>TRBV5-1|few|-|TRBJ2-7|14
TGCGCCAGCAGCTGGGCAGGGGATAGAGACGAGCAGTACTTC
CASSWAGDRDEQYF
>TRBV9|-|-|TRBJ2-2|13
TGTGCCAGCATGAGCATTAGCGACGGGGAGCTGTTTTTT
CASMSISDGELFF
>TRBV6-5|few|TRBD2|TRBJ2-3|15
TGTGCCAGCAGTTACTCGGGACTAGTAACAGATACGCAGTATTTT
CASSYSGLVTDTQYF
>TRBV20-1|-|-|TRBJ2-1|15
TGCAGTGCTAGAGTGGAGGGCGGGGACTACAATGAGCAGTTCTTC
CSARVEGGDYNEQFF
>TRBV4-1|-|TRBD1|TRBJ1-1|15
TGCGCCAGCAGCCAAGCGGACAGGGGATACACTGAAGCTTTCTTT
CASSQADRGYTEAFF
>TRBV6-6|-|-|TRBJ1-5|14
TGTGCCAGCAGCGACACAAATAGCAATCAGCCCCAGCATTTT
CASSDTNSNQPQHF
>TRBV24-1|few|-|TRBJ1-2|13
TGTGCCACCAGTGATTTCGCAGACTATGGCTACACCTTC
CATSDFADYGYTF
>TRBV14|few|TRBD1|TRBJ2-7|13
TGTGCCAGCAGCCTTACCGGGACAGGGAAGGAGTACTTC
CASSLTGTGKEYF
>TRBV6-5|once|-|TRBJ2-5|13
TGTGCCAGCACCCGGAACCACCAAGAGACCCAGTACTTC
CASTRNHQETQYF
>TRBV7-2|-|TRBD2|TRBJ2-3|15
TGTGCCAGCAGCCTGCGGGAGAGGGAGGGAGATACGCAGTATTTT
CASSLREREGDTQYF